These 27 T cell receptor beta chains were all obtained from the same sample, sequenced in a study of regulatory T cells in long-lasting Graves disease. Sequencing libraries for TCR beta were prepared with iRepertoire HTBI primers and Arm-PCR of CDR3 regions. TCRdb re-called the multiplex PCR reads with MiXCR, one entry per CDR3 protein. The profile shows approximately 400,000 distinct CDR3 sequences, more than 13% of them singletons. The time point: newly diagnosed GD, antithyroid drugs for less than 3 months. The TCR library was made from RNA extracted from PBMCs. A further study also used this sample, focusing on T cells in Graves' hyperthyroidism and ophthalmopathy.

The specimen comprised peripheral blood mononuclear cells (PBMCs), sampled at new diagnosis, from a patient treated with antithyroid drugs. The origin of the receptors is a woman aged 30 to 39 with Graves disease.

This clonotype has ten or more counts. One end of the junction is discordant with germline, which a read error may explain. As DNA, the CDR3 is TGTGCCAGCAGCCTCGGACTAGCGCGGAACTTC. Its protein product is CASSLGLARNF. V gene TRBV3-1 combines with J gene TRBJ2-5, with 9 bases that match TRBD2. CDR3 length equals 11 residues. Per the germline V gene, CDR1 is LGHDT and CDR2 is YNNKEL (reference sequence).

This clonotype was seen repeatedly, ten times or more. The chain links TRBV18 to TRBJ2-2; 7 positions match TRBD1. Germline V gene sequence: CDR1 KGHSH, CDR2 LQKENI. CDR3 length: 16 residues. V dropped 3 bases and J dropped 0; count of bases not matched to a gene: 4. This CDR3 reads CASSPRGQTNTGELFF. The DNA of the CDR3 is TGTGCCAGCTCACCGAGGGGACAGACGAACACCGGGGAGCTGTTTTTT.

This clonotype was detected only a few times. The gene calls are TRBV6-5 and TRBJ2-7; 12 bases fit TRBD2. The V gene's germline CDR1 is MNHEY and CDR2 SVGAGI. This CDR3 has 16 residues. Trimming took 2 bases from V and 4 from J; bases not matched to a gene: 6. CDR3 DNA sequence: TGTGCCAGCAGTTACCCCACTAGCGGGGGGTGGTACGAGCAGTACTTC. Amino acid sequence: CASSYPTSGGWYEQYF.

At least ten counts were recorded for this clonotype. The CDR3 loop is CASRLRGQYTEAFF. CDR3 nucleotide sequence: TGTGCCAGCAGATTAAGAGGGCAGTACACTGAAGCTTTCTTT. V is TRBV27 and J is TRBJ1-1; D is unclear. CDR3 size: 14 residues. The V and J ends lost 6 bases and 3 bases respectively, with 14 bases between them. In germline, CDR1 is MNHEY, CDR2 SMNVEV (reference sequence).

This clonotype appeared many times. This sequence joins TRBV3-1 and TRBJ2-7; TRBD2 matches at 8 bases. With 3 bases clipped from V and 6 bases from J, the junction kept 1 base outside the gene matches. From germline, CDR1 is LGHDT and CDR2 YNNKEL (reference sequence). The CDR3 has 12 residues. Written as DNA, the CDR3 is TGTGCCAGCAGCCACGGGGGGGGCGAGCAGTACTTC. It codes for CASSHGGGEQYF.

This clonotype was counted ten times or more. The chain employs TRBV10-3 and TRBJ2-5, with TRBD1 as a possible D gene (5 bases). The germline V and J ends were trimmed by 6 bases and 2 bases, with 13 bases remaining between them. The CDR3 extends over 14 amino acids. Germline lookup yields CDR1 ENHRY and CDR2 SYGVKD. CDR3 sequence reads: CAIRGRRIQETQYF. The CDR3 bases are TGTGCCATCAGGGGGCGGCGGATACAAGAGACCCAGTACTTC.

This clonotype appeared many times. This sequence joins TRBV10-3 and TRBJ2-7; D possibly uses TRBD1 or TRBD2 (5 bases each). The CDR3 consists of 13 residues. The V and J ends lost 11 bases and 2 bases respectively, with 16 bases between them. The germline gives CDR1 ENHRY, CDR2 SYGVKD. This CDR3 is CASSGRGTYEQYF. DNA of the CDR3: TGTGCCTCCTCTGGACGGGGCACCTACGAGCAGTACTTC.

This clonotype was found many times. CDR3 nucleotides: TGTGCCAGCAGTCCCCTGGTGGGACAGGGGTACTACGAGCAGTACTTC. It is translated as CASSPLVGQGYYEQYF. The chain employs TRBV28 and TRBJ2-7; 10 nucleotides align to TRBD1. Trimming cost V 5 bases and J 3 bases; bases outside gene matches: 10. CDR3 length: 16 amino acids. Germline CDR1 reads MDHEN; CDR2 reads SYDVKM.

A few counts support this clonotype. V and J are TRBV19 and TRBJ2-1; 8 bases align to TRBD2. The germline gives CDR1 LNHDA, CDR2 SQIVND (reference sequence). This CDR3 is built from 15 residues. Trimming cost V 5 bases and J 1 base; bases outside gene matches: 4. CDR3 bases: TGTGCCAGTAGTTCACTAGCGGAATCCTACAATGAGCAGTTCTTC. Translated, it gives CASSSLAESYNEQFF.

The chain couples TRBV30 to TRBJ1-5; 7 bases align to TRBD1. This CDR3 has 15 amino acids. From germline, CDR1 is GTSNPN and CDR2 SVGIG (reference sequence). After removal of 5 bases from V and 1 base from J, the junction contained 8 bases not matched to a gene. The CDR3 DNA is TGTGCCTGGGACTACGGGGACAGAAGCAATCAGCCCCAGCATTTT. This sequence encodes CAWDYGDRSNQPQHF. Based on the CDR3 plus reference TRBV30 and TRBJ1-5, the full variable domain is SQTIHQWPATLVQPVGSPLSLECTVEGTSNPNLYWYRQAAGRGLQLLFYSVGIGQISSEVPQNLSASRPQDRQFILSSKKLLLSDSGFYLCAWDYGDRSNQPQHFGDGTRLSIL.

This clonotype was seen only a few times. This chain links TRBV10-3 with TRBJ2-1, with 13 bases that match TRBD2. Germline V gene data show CDR1 as ENHRY and CDR2 as SYGVKD. V lost 10 bases and J lost 0; bases outside the gene matches: 15. The CDR3 has 19 amino acids. The CDR3 loop is CATRGWGTSGVSSYNEQFF. CDR3 DNA: TGTGCCACCAGGGGGTGGGGGACTAGCGGGGTCAGCTCCTACAATGAGCAGTTCTTC.

There are a few counts of this clonotype. The rearrangement links TRBV13 to TRBJ1-6; the D gene is possibly TRBD1 (6 bases). Trimming took off 5 bases at V and 3 bases at J, with 14 bases between the two ends. Germline V CDR1 and CDR2: PRHDT, FYEKMQ (reference sequence). This CDR3 spans 16 amino acids. The CDR3 bases are TGTGCCAGCAGCGAACAGGGAGGAGGCTATAATTCACCCCTCCACTTT. It encodes CASSEQGGGYNSPLHF.

The J gene is TRBJ2-1, the V gene TRBV20-1; 10 bases are shared with TRBD2. V trimming: 6 bases; J trimming: 9 bases; junction bases outside the gene matches: 8. Germline V lookup: CDR1 DFQATT, CDR2 SNEGSKA (reference sequence). This CDR3 is 13 amino acids long. DNA for the CDR3: TGCAGTGCCCTAGCGGGAGTCGGGAGTGAGCAGTTCTTC. It is translated as CSALAGVGSEQFF.

This clonotype turned up a few times. The rearrangement links TRBV30 to TRBJ1-1, with D perhaps TRBD1 (5 bases). The CDR3 sequence is 15 residues long. V was trimmed by 0 bases and J by 2 bases, leaving 13 bases between them. The V gene's germline CDR1 is GTSNPN and CDR2 SVGIG (reference sequence). CDR3 DNA sequence: TGTGCCTGGAGTGTAGGAGGGGCTTCTAACACTGAAGCTTTCTTT. This encodes CAWSVGGASNTEAFF.

This clonotype was detected many times. This chain links TRBV12-5 with TRBJ2-5; no clear D. V gave up 5 bases and J gave up 5 bases, with 12 bases separating them. Germline values: CDR1 LGHNT, CDR2 FRNRAP. This CDR3 region has 13 residues. The DNA for the CDR3 is TGTGCTAGTGGTCGGACCCCGAGCGAGACCCAGTACTTC. Translated, it gives CASGRTPSETQYF. Using reference TRBV12-5 and TRBJ2-5 for the parts outside the CDR3, the full variable domain is DARVTQTPRHKVTEMGQEVTMRCQPILGHNTVFWYRQTMMQGLELLAYFRNRAPLDDSGMPKDRFSAEMPDATLATLKIQPSEPRDSAVYFCASGRTPSETQYFGPGTRLLVL.

This clonotype was detected many times. This chain connects TRBV27 to TRBJ2-2, with 12 nucleotides matching TRBD2. CDR3 size: 15 residues. CDR1 is MNHEY and CDR2 is SMNVEV in the germline V gene (reference sequence). The V gene end was trimmed by 9 bases and the J gene end by 5 bases; junction bases not matched to a gene: 7. The CDR3 region is CARMTSGRGTGELFF. In nucleotides, the CDR3 is TGTGCCAGGATGACTAGCGGGAGAGGTACCGGGGAGCTGTTTTTT.

A single count supports this clonotype. The V and J genes are TRBV7-2 and TRBJ2-7; 7 nucleotides line up with TRBD1. The CDR3 totals 16 residues. V was clipped by 1 base and J by 1 base; unmatched bases: 7. CDR1 SGHTA and CDR2 FQGNSA come from the germline V gene. CDR3 nucleotides: TGTGCCAGCAGCTTAGGGGGGACAGCAGCGTCCTACGAGCAGTACTTC. It translates to CASSLGGTAASYEQYF.

In this sample, this clonotype turned up many times. The V and J genes are TRBV11-2 and TRBJ2-2; tentative D call: TRBD2 (6 bases). V was shortened by 5 bases and J by 5 bases, with 15 bases between the two germline ends. This CDR3 region has 15 residues. CDR1 is SGHAT, CDR2 FQNNGV, per germline. The DNA for the CDR3 is TGTGCCAGCAGCAAAGGGATCGGGAGAACCGGGGAGCTGTTTTTT. Protein sequence: CASSKGIGRTGELFF.

This clonotype showed up many times. This rearrangement joins TRBV11-2 to TRBJ2-7, with a weak D call TRBD2 (7 bases). Germline-derived CDR1 and CDR2 are SGHAT and FQNNGV. The V gene lost 5 bases and the J gene lost 3 bases, with 14 bases spanning the gap. The CDR3 covers 14 residues. Here the CDR3 DNA reads TGTGCCAGCAGCACCGTGAGGGGGGGCTACGAGCAGTACTTC. The encoded protein is CASSTVRGGYEQYF.

This clonotype was observed a handful of times. The J gene is TRBJ2-2, the V gene TRBV15, with 8 positions matching TRBD2. V shed 0 bases and J 7 bases; nucleotides not matched to a gene: 7. This CDR3 has 16 amino acids. CDR1 is LNHNV and CDR2 is YYDKDF in the germline V gene (reference sequence). Here the CDR3 DNA reads TGTGCCACCAGCAGAGATGTTAGCGGGGCGGGCGGGGAGCTGTTTTTT. Translating gives CATSRDVSGAGGELFF. Together with reference TRBV15 and TRBJ2-2, the CDR3 gives the full variable domain: DAMVIQNPRYQVTQFGKPVTLSCSQTLNHNVMYWYQQKSSQAPKLLFHYYDKDFNNEADTPDNFQSRRPNTSFCFLDIRSPGLGDTAMYLCATSRDVSGAGGELFFGEGSRLTVL.

This clonotype has more than one count but fewer than ten. The chain is built from TRBV6-5 and TRBJ2-3, with TRBD2 identical over 8 bases. V gave up 4 bases and J gave up 6 bases; unmatched junction bases: 12. The CDR3 extends over 16 amino acids. The germline V gene has CDR1 MNHEY and CDR2 SVGAGI. The CDR3 nucleotides are TGTGCCAGCAGTTCTACTAGCGGAGGGCCCACGGATACGCAGTATTTT. This encodes CASSSTSGGPTDTQYF.

This clonotype showed up many times. The chain has TRBV6-5 and TRBJ2-7; 9 nucleotides align to TRBD1. Germline V gives CDR1 MNHEY, CDR2 SVGAGI. Trimming took 4 bases from V and 2 from J; bases not matched to a gene: 15. This CDR3 is built from 18 residues. The DNA for the CDR3 is TGTGCCAGCAGTTCCGACGGGAGGACAGGGGCCACCACCTACGAGCAGTACTTC. It translates to CASSSDGRTGATTYEQYF.

The V and J genes are TRBV6-9 and TRBJ1-2; 8 nucleotides agree with TRBD1. Losses at the gene ends were 3 bases for V and 6 bases for J; bases not matched to a gene: 6. The CDR3 is made up of 14 amino acids. Germline lookup yields CDR1 MNHGY and CDR2 SVAAGI. CDR3 in DNA: TGTGCCAGCAGTTACCGCGACAGGGGACATGGCTACACCTTC. Protein sequence: CASSYRDRGHGYTF.

This clonotype was seen more than once but under ten times. A junction end diverges from the germline sequence, so it may reflect a read error. The rearrangement links TRBV5-1 to TRBJ1-6, with TRBD1 as a possible D gene (6 bases). This CDR3 comprises 16 residues. Looked up from germline, CDR1 is SGHRS and CDR2 is YFSETQ. This chain's CDR3 is CASRMEAGVINSPLRF. CDR3 coding DNA: TGCGCCAGCAGAATGGAGGCAGGGGTGATTAATTCACCCCTCCGCTTT.

This clonotype was counted many times. CDR3 bases: TGTGCCAGCAGGCTGGCCTGGGGTGGGGGCAATCAGCCCCAGCATTTT. Its protein product is CASRLAWGGGNQPQHF. The chain links TRBV5-8 to TRBJ1-5; unclear D gene. Germline assignment: CDR1 SGHTS and CDR2 YDEGEE. V was trimmed by 5 bases and J by 2 bases, leaving 17 bases between them. The CDR3 is made up of 16 amino acids.

This clonotype was seen repeatedly, ten times or more. This chain joins TRBV7-3 and TRBJ1-1, with D hard to call. Germline-derived CDR1 and CDR2 are SGHTA and FQGTGA. The CDR3 sequence is 13 residues long. Trimming took off 5 bases at V and 9 bases at J, with 16 bases between the two ends. Here the CDR3 reads CASSVTFRSQAFF. The CDR3, as DNA: TGTGCCAGCAGCGTTACCTTTCGCAGTCAAGCTTTCTTT.

This chain uses TRBV6-5 with TRBJ1-5; D uncertain. CDR1 is MNHEY and CDR2 is SVGAGI in the germline V gene. The CDR3 extends over 13 amino acids. V was clipped by 0 bases and J by 6 bases, with 6 bases between them. The CDR3 DNA is TGTGCCAGCAGTTACTCGAGGACTCAGCCCCAGCATTTT. Translating it yields CASSYSRTQPQHF.